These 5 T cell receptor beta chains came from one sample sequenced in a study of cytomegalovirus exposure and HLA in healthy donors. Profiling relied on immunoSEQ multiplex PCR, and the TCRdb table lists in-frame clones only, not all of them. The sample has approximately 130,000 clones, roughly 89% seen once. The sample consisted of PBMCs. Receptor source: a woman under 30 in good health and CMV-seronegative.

CDR3 DNA: TGCGCCAGCAGTGAGGCAGGGGACCATGAGCAGTTCTTC. Translating gives CASSEAGDHEQFF. The rearrangement links TRBV10-1 to TRBJ2-1, with D possibly TRBD1 on 6 matching bases. Trimming shortened V by 2 bases and J by 8 bases, and 10 bases separated the two germline ends. The CDR3 totals 13 residues. Germline CDR1 WNHNN, CDR2 SYGVQD (reference sequence).

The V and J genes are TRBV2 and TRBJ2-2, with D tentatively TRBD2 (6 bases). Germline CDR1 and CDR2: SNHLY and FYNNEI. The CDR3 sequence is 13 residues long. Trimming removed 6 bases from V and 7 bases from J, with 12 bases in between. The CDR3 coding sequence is TGTGCCAGCAGCTTAGCGGTTGTCGGGGAGCTGTTTTTT. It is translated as CASSLAVVGELFF.

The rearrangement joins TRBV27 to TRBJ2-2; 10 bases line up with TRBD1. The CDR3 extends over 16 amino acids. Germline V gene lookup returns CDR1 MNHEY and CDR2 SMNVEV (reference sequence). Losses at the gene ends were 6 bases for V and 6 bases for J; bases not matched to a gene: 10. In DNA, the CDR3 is TGTGCCAGCAGCCGGGACAGGGGAATTCTGTCCGGGGAGCTGTTTTTT. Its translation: CASSRDRGILSGELFF.

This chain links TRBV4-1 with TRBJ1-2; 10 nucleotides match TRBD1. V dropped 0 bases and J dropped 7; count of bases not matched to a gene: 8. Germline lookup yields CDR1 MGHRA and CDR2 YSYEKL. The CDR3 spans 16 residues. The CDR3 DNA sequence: TGCGCCAGCAGCCAAGATCGGAGACAGGGGGCGTTTGGCTACACCTTC. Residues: CASSQDRRQGAFGYTF.

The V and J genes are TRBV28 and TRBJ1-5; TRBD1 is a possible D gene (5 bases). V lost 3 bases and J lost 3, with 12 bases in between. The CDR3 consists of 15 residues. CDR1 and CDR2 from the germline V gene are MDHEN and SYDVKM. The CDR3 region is CASSFGGSYNQPQHF. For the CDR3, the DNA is TGTGCCAGCAGTTTTGGGGGGAGTTACAATCAGCCCCAGCATTTT.